The 19 T cell receptor beta chains below all came from one sample that was sequenced in a study of T cell repertoires in cytomegalovirus infection. Their antigens remain unidentified. Each CDR3 protein gets one entry after TCRdb re-called the reads with MiXCR. The sample lists about 57,000 distinct CDR3 sequences; about 19% were seen once. This sample comprised CD8+ T cells from cultured PBMCs, obtained from culture after CMV antigen stimulation. All receptors derive from a human donor in good health (CMV status not recorded). Some clones in this sample may be carry-over from other donors' samples.

This chain joins TRBV6-5 and TRBJ2-7; 10 positions agree with TRBD1. The CDR3 is made up of 13 amino acids. Germline V CDR1 and CDR2: MNHEY, SVGAGI. With V trimmed by 4 bases and J by 6 bases, 3 bases remained unmatched. CDR3 sequence (DNA): TGTGCCAGCAGTTGGACAGGGGGAGGCGAGCAGTACTTC. It specifies CASSWTGGGEQYF.

The V and J genes are TRBV28 and TRBJ1-5, with D uncertain. In germline, CDR1 is MDHEN, CDR2 SYDVKM. The V end lost 7 bases, the J end lost 4 bases, and 17 bases lay between the germline ends. CDR3 size: 15 residues. Here the CDR3 DNA reads TGTGCCAGCACCCTCGGGTCTTTAATAAATCAGCCCCAGCATTTT. Residues: CASTLGSLINQPQHF.

The rearrangement uses TRBV7-9 and TRBJ2-7; 8 bases are a match to TRBD2. This CDR3 spans 16 amino acids. Looked up from germline, CDR1 is SEHNR and CDR2 is FQNEAQ (reference sequence). Trimming took 5 bases from V and 2 from J; bases not matched to a gene: 11. CDR3 residues: CASSPPGGGKAYEQYF. The CDR3, as DNA: TGTGCCAGCAGCCCACCGGGGGGGGGAAAGGCCTACGAGCAGTACTTC.

The rearrangement uses TRBV18 and TRBJ1-4, with D possibly matching TRBD1 (5 bases). V lost 5 bases to trimming and J lost 4 bases, with 11 bases between them. The CDR3 contains 14 residues. Germline V CDR1 and CDR2: KGHSH, LQKENI. CDR3 sequence (DNA): TGTGCCAGCTCAAAGACAGCGCTTAATGAAAAACTGTTTTTT. Amino acids: CASSKTALNEKLFF.

The rearrangement links TRBV15 to TRBJ2-1; D possibly corresponds to TRBD1 (6 bases). Germline V lookup: CDR1 LNHNV, CDR2 YYDKDF (reference sequence). This CDR3 region has 15 residues. With 5 bases removed from V and 2 bases from J, the gap between germline ends came to 13 bases. The CDR3 bases are TGTGCCACCAGCCTTTCCGGGACACCCTACAATGAGCAGTTCTTC. It encodes CATSLSGTPYNEQFF. The whole variable domain, remainder taken from reference TRBV15 and TRBJ2-1, is DAMVIQNPRYQVTQFGKPVTLSCSQTLNHNVMYWYQQKSSQAPKLLFHYYDKDFNNEADTPDNFQSRRPNTSFCFLDIRSPGLGDTAMYLCATSLSGTPYNEQFFGPGTRLTVL.

The chain couples TRBV5-1 to TRBJ2-7; a weak D match, TRBD1 (5 bases). Trimming pared 8 bases from V and 1 base from J, leaving 13 bases between. The CDR3 contains 13 residues. Looked up from germline, CDR1 is SGHRS and CDR2 is YFSETQ. The CDR3 reads CASSEDTSYEQYF. The CDR3 DNA reads TGCGCCAGTTCTGAGGACACTTCCTACGAGCAGTACTTC.

This clonotype was counted between two and nine times. This rearrangement joins TRBV12-3 or TRBV12-4 to TRBJ1-3; possibly TRBD1 for D (5 bases). V was shortened by 5 bases and J by 0 bases, with 14 bases between the two germline ends. The CDR3 extends over 16 amino acids. CDR3 in DNA: TGTGCCAGCAGTCCTGTGGGACGGAGCTCTGGAAACACCATATATTTT. This gives the protein CASSPVGRSSGNTIYF.

The chain couples TRBV28 to TRBJ1-3, with D hard to call. Germline lookup yields CDR1 MDHEN and CDR2 SYDVKM. The germline V and J ends were trimmed by 5 bases and 0 bases, with 14 bases remaining between them. The CDR3 is 16 residues long. The CDR3 reads CASSPPGVGSGNTIYF. In nucleotides, the CDR3 is TGTGCCAGCAGTCCCCCCGGGGTGGGCTCTGGAAACACCATATATTTT.

The table lists this clonotype with a few counts. The rearrangement uses TRBV4-3 and TRBJ1-1; 7 nucleotides align to TRBD1. V gave up 3 bases and J gave up 0 bases; unmatched junction bases: 1. Germline values: CDR1 LGHNA, CDR2 YSLEER. The CDR3 totals 14 residues. CDR3 nucleotides: TGCGCCAGCAGCCAGGGACAGCTGAACACTGAAGCTTTCTTT. As protein: CASSQGQLNTEAFF.

This clonotype was found many times. The chain recombines TRBV7-8 with TRBJ1-6, with 7 bases fitting TRBD1. The trim removed 5 bases at V and 8 bases at J, leaving 15 bases unmatched. The germline CDR1 and CDR2 sequences are SGHVS and FQNEAQ. This CDR3 is built from 17 residues. CDR3 DNA sequence: TGTGCCAGCAGCAGAAGCCGGAACAGGGGAGATCATTCACCCCTCCACTTT. Protein sequence: CASSRSRNRGDHSPLHF.

The J gene is TRBJ2-1, the V gene TRBV7-9; 7 bases agree with TRBD2. V shed 5 bases and J 6 bases; nucleotides not matched to a gene: 7. The CDR3 totals 14 residues. Germline V CDR1 and CDR2: SEHNR, FQNEAQ (reference sequence). The CDR3: CASSGGTNLNEQFF. Here the CDR3 DNA reads TGTGCCAGCAGCGGCGGGACTAACCTCAATGAGCAGTTCTTC.

The chain is built from TRBV2 and TRBJ2-3; 7 bases fit TRBD1. The CDR3 covers 15 residues. Germline-derived CDR1 and CDR2 are SNHLY and FYNNEI. J was trimmed by 0 bases and V by 5 bases; bases with no gene match: 5. For the CDR3, the DNA is TGTGCCAGCAGTTCACAGGGGTCTAGCACAGATACGCAGTATTTT. It is translated as CASSSQGSSTDTQYF.

CDR3 protein: CASSLEGIPMNTEAFF. DNA for the CDR3: TGTGCCAGCAGCTTAGAAGGCATCCCCATGAACACTGAAGCTTTCTTT. The V and J genes are TRBV11-2 and TRBJ1-1; D not resolved. V was pared by 0 bases and J by 0 bases, with 11 bases between. This CDR3 region has 16 residues. Germline CDR1 SGHAT, CDR2 FQNNGV.

The table lists this clonotype with a few counts. The rearrangement joins TRBV20-1 to TRBJ2-1; 9 bases fit TRBD1. Germline V gene lookup returns CDR1 DFQATT and CDR2 SNEGSKA (reference sequence). The CDR3 runs 15 residues. Germline trimming cut 6 bases from V and 7 bases from J; bases unmatched to any gene: 13. CDR3 amino acids: CSASYTGQGRNEQFF. Here the CDR3 DNA reads TGCAGTGCCAGCTACACGGGACAGGGAAGAAATGAGCAGTTCTTC.

The chain is built from TRBV7-8 and TRBJ2-5; D call uncertain. CDR3 length: 12 amino acids. V gave up 4 bases and J gave up 4 bases, with 7 bases separating them. The germline V gene encodes CDR1 SGHVS and CDR2 FQNEAQ. CDR3 region: CASSSPRETQYF. DNA for the CDR3: TGTGCCAGCAGCTCCCCAAGAGAGACCCAGTACTTC. The entire variable domain, with the rest obtained from reference TRBV7-8 and TRBJ2-5, is as follows: GAGVSQSPRYKVAKRGQDVALRCDPISGHVSLFWYQQALGQGPEFLTYFQNEAQLDKSGLPSDRFFAERPEGSVSTLKIQRTQQEDSAVYLCASSSPRETQYFGPGTRLLVL.

In its sample, this clonotype was seen a few times. This chain joins TRBV7-8 and TRBJ2-1, with D unclear. V was shortened by 2 bases and J by 8 bases, with 10 bases between the two germline ends. This CDR3 contains 13 residues. Germline CDR1 SGHVS, CDR2 FQNEAQ. Here the CDR3 reads CASSLLVEDEQFF. For the CDR3, the DNA is TGTGCCAGCAGCTTATTGGTGGAAGATGAGCAGTTCTTC.

This clonotype was counted a few times. The chain uses TRBV12-3 or TRBV12-4 and TRBJ1-1; D not resolved. The V end was cut by 0 bases, the J end by 0 bases, with 5 bases between. The CDR3 length is 14 residues. DNA for the CDR3: TGTGCCAGCAGTTTAGCAGGAATGAACACTGAAGCTTTCTTT. This codes for CASSLAGMNTEAFF.

This clonotype was counted only a few times. The chain couples TRBV12-3 or TRBV12-4 to TRBJ1-5; TRBD1 aligns across 8 bases. This CDR3 is built from 15 residues. The ends lost 6 bases at V and 5 bases at J; junction bases unmatched: 9. CDR3 region: CASSPSDRGDQPQHF. The CDR3 nucleotides are TGTGCCAGCAGCCCCTCAGACAGGGGCGATCAGCCCCAGCATTTT.

This chain connects TRBV11-2 to TRBJ2-2; no definite D call. Trimming pared 5 bases from V and 6 bases from J, leaving 13 bases between. Looked up from germline, CDR1 is SGHAT and CDR2 is FQNNGV. This CDR3 has 14 residues. CDR3 sequence reads: CASSTKPIAGELFF. The CDR3 DNA reads as TGTGCCAGCAGCACGAAGCCAATTGCCGGGGAGCTGTTTTTT.